The text below deals with one T cell receptor (beta chain). Its matching antigen is unknown. Trimming removed 6 bases at V and 3 bases at J, with 11 bases between. CDR3 length: 14 amino acids. A sample-barcoded 5' primer and a J-beta primer mix were used in a second PCR of roughly 7 to 11 cycles. Sequencing yielded, for each sample, at least 2.5 million paired-end reads carrying CDR3. Via MiXCR, TCRdb re-called the 5' RACE reads, giving one row per CDR3 protein. The sample includes some 900,000 distinct CDR3 sequences, around 46% seen only once; the top ten take roughly 13%. This specimen comes from a study of blood T cells in healthy people across ages. Study-level points and caveats: A strong correlation was seen between TCR beta diversity and naive T cell percentage.

Sequencing was performed on blood. The genes are TRBV12-3 or TRBV12-4 and TRBJ2-2; no clear D. This clonotype originated in a man aged 25 to 40 in good health. The CDR3 reads CASRPPVDTGELFF. The DNA of the CDR3 is TGTGCCAGCAGACCCCCGGTGGACACCGGGGAGCTGTTTTTT.